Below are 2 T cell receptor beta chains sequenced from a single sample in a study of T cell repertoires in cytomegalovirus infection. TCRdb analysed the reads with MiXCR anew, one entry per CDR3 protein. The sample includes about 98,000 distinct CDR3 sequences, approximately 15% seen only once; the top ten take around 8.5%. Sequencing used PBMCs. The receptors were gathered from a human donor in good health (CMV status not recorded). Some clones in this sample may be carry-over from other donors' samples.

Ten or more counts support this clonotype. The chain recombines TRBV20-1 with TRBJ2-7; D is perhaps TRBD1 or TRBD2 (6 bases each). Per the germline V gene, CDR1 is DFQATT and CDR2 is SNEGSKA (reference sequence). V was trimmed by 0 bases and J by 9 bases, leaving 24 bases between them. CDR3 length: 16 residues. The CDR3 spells CSARDGAAGGGTGQYF. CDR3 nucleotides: TGCAGTGCTAGAGATGGGGCGGCCGGAGGGGGTACGGGGCAGTACTTC.

In DNA, the CDR3 is TGTGCCAGCAGTGACTTGACCTCCGGGACGAACCCCTGGAAGACCCAGTACTTC. This codes for CASSDLTSGTNPWKTQYF. V gene TRBV6-4 combines with J gene TRBJ2-5; possibly TRBD1 or TRBD2 for D (5 bases each). V was clipped by 1 base and J by 6 bases, with 24 bases between them. CDR3 length: 18 amino acids. Germline values: CDR1 MRHNA, CDR2 SNTAGT.